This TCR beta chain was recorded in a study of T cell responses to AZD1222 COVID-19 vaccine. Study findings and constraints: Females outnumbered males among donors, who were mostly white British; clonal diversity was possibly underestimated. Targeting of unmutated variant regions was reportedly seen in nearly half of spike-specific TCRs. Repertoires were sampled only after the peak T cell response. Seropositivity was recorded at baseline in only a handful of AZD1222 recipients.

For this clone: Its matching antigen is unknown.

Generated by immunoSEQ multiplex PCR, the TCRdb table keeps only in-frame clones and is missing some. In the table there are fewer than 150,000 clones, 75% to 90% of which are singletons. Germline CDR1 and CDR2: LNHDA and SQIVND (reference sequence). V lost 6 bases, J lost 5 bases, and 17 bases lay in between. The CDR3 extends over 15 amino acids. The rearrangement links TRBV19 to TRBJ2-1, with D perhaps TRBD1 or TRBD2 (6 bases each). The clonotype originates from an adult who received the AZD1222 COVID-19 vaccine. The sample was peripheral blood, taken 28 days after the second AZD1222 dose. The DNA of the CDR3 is TGTGCCAGTAGCCCGACCCCAGGGGAGGACAATGAGCAGTTCTTC. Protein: CASSPTPGEDNEQFF.